The 15 T cell receptor beta chains in this list originate from one sample, sequenced in a study of blood T cell repertoires in COVID-19 (dated by TCRdb to the early 2020s). The library came from the immunoSEQ multiplex PCR assay. The source is immuneACCESS, and TCRdb retained only in-frame sequences with V and J called. Part of the clones is not carried over; for the studies checked, unresolved V genes explain less than half of this, and the remainder is unexplained. This sample has some 240,000 clones in its table, and around nine tenths of those were observed once. The ten largest clones take up more than 0.7% of the sample. Specimen: peripheral blood. Source of these receptors: a man in his fifties or sixties with COVID-19, enrolled during active disease.

The V and J genes are TRBV19 and TRBJ1-2; TRBD1 might be the D (6 bases). CDR1 is LNHDA, CDR2 SQIVND, per germline (reference sequence). CDR3 size: 15 residues. V was pared by 1 base and J by 8 bases, with 17 bases between. CDR3 loop: CASSIGQGHLGGYTF. The CDR3 bases are TGTGCCAGTAGTATAGGGCAGGGGCATCTGGGAGGCTACACCTTC.

V is TRBV19 and J is TRBJ2-3, with 10 positions matching TRBD1. Germline CDR1 LNHDA, CDR2 SQIVND (reference sequence). CDR3 length: 14 residues. V lost 5 bases and J lost 4; bases outside the gene matches: 3. CDR3 residues: CASSFGTGADTQYF. CDR3 DNA sequence: TGTGCCAGTAGTTTTGGGACAGGGGCAGATACGCAGTATTTT.

The chain has TRBV5-4 and TRBJ2-3; 14 bases align to TRBD2. CDR3 length: 16 residues. The V and J ends lost 4 bases and 3 bases, in that order; junction bases with no gene match: 4. Germline CDR1 SGHNT, CDR2 YYREEE (reference sequence). For the CDR3, the DNA is TGTGCCAGCAGCCCAAGACTAGCGGGAGGGACAGATACGCAGTATTTT. It is translated as CASSPRLAGGTDTQYF.

This clone was picked up one time. The rearrangement links TRBV6-5 to TRBJ2-1; TRBD1 matches 9 bases. This CDR3 region has 15 residues. Germline V CDR1 and CDR2: MNHEY, SVGAGI. V shed 6 bases and J 3 bases; nucleotides not matched to a gene: 6. The CDR3 region has the DNA TGTGCCAGCAGCATAGACAGGGGGAACTACAATGAGCAGTTCTTC. Translated, it gives CASSIDRGNYNEQFF.

The chain carries TRBV19 and TRBJ1-2; 7 bases are a match to TRBD1. CDR3 length equals 14 residues. CDR1 is LNHDA, CDR2 SQIVND, per germline (reference sequence). Trimming removed 6 bases from V and 6 bases from J; junction bases left unmatched: 10. CDR3 in DNA: TGTGCCAGTAGCAAACAGGGGTCCCTGAATGGCTACACCTTC. Residues: CASSKQGSLNGYTF.

Comment on this clone: In the same sample, other DNA sequences code for this CDR3. The V call is TRBV14, the J call TRBJ2-7, with TRBD1 matching 9 bases. V dropped 3 bases and J dropped 3; count of bases not matched to a gene: 3. There are 14 residues in the CDR3. Germline V gene data show CDR1 as SGHDN and CDR2 as FVKESK. This CDR3 reads CASSQGQGGYEQYF. The DNA for the CDR3 is TGTGCCAGCAGCCAGGGACAGGGAGGCTACGAGCAGTACTTC. Variable domain in full (rest from reference TRBV14 and TRBJ2-7): EAGVTQFPSHSVIEKGQTVTLRCDPISGHDNLYWYRRVMGKEIKFLLHFVKESKQDESGMPNNRFLAERTGGTYSTLKVQPAELEDSGVYFCASSQGQGGYEQYFGPGTRLTVT.

This sequence joins TRBV5-4 and TRBJ2-2; 11 bases agree with TRBD2. Looked up from germline, CDR1 is SGHNT and CDR2 is YYREEE (reference sequence). This CDR3 comprises 16 residues. V dropped 4 bases and J dropped 4; count of bases not matched to a gene: 6. Written as DNA, the CDR3 is TGTGCCAGCAGCCCCCTAGCGGGGGGAGGCACCGGGGAGCTGTTTTTT. It specifies CASSPLAGGGTGELFF. The entire variable domain, with the rest obtained from reference TRBV5-4 and TRBJ2-2, is as follows: ETGVTQSPTHLIKTRGQQVTLRCSSQSGHNTVSWYQQALGQGPQFIFQYYREEENGRGNFPPRFSGLQFPNYSSELNVNALELDDSALYLCASSPLAGGGTGELFFGEGSRLTVL.

This sequence joins TRBV18 and TRBJ2-1, with 9 bases matching TRBD1. J lost 8 bases, V lost 6 bases, and 11 bases had no gene match. CDR1 is KGHSH, CDR2 LQKENI, per germline. CDR3 length: 15 residues. CDR3 region: CASSVGQGSGDEQFF. The CDR3 region has the DNA TGTGCCAGCTCCGTGGGACAGGGAAGTGGGGATGAGCAGTTCTTC.

This chain uses TRBV30 with TRBJ1-2, with D perhaps TRBD1 (6 bases). Germline CDR1 is GTSNPN and CDR2 is SVGIG (reference sequence). This CDR3 contains 13 residues. Trimming stripped 3 bases from V and 4 bases from J, with 12 bases between. The CDR3 nucleotides read TGTGCCTGGAGCGAACAGGGAGCCTATGGCTACACCTTC. Translated: CAWSEQGAYGYTF. Full variable domain (rest looked up from reference TRBV30 and TRBJ1-2): SQTIHQWPATLVQPVGSPLSLECTVEGTSNPNLYWYRQAAGRGLQLLFYSVGIGQISSEVPQNLSASRPQDRQFILSSKKLLLSDSGFYLCAWSEQGAYGYTFGSGTRLTVV.

The V and J genes are TRBV18 and TRBJ1-1, with D possibly being TRBD1 (5 bases). Trimming removed 3 bases at V and 3 bases at J, with 14 bases between. The CDR3 length is 15 residues. Per germline, CDR1 KGHSH and CDR2 LQKENI. The CDR3 region is CASSPELGADTEAFF. In nucleotides, the CDR3 is TGTGCCAGCTCACCCGAGTTAGGGGCCGACACTGAAGCTTTCTTT.

V is TRBV5-4 and J is TRBJ2-1; 14 bases are a match to TRBD2. The CDR3 is 18 amino acids. After removal of 4 bases from V and 0 bases from J, the junction contained 6 bases not matched to a gene. The germline V gene has CDR1 SGHNT and CDR2 YYREEE (reference sequence). This CDR3 reads CASSPGTSGSSSYNEQFF. CDR3 coding DNA: TGTGCCAGCAGCCCGGGGACTAGCGGGAGCAGCTCCTACAATGAGCAGTTCTTC.

The rearrangement joins TRBV19 to TRBJ1-5, with TRBD1 as a possible D gene (5 bases). V was cut by 2 bases and J by 2 bases, with 13 bases left in between. Germline values: CDR1 LNHDA, CDR2 SQIVND (reference sequence). The CDR3 length is 16 residues. The CDR3 is CASSIIGGGGNQPQHF. CDR3 nucleotides: TGTGCCAGTAGTATAATCGGTGGGGGGGGCAATCAGCCCCAGCATTTT. Supplemented by reference TRBV19 and TRBJ1-5, the full variable domain reads DGGITQSPKYLFRKEGQNVTLSCEQNLNHDAMYWYRQDPGQGLRLIYYSQIVNDFQKGDIAEGYSVSREKKESFPLTVTSAQKNPTAFYLCASSIIGGGGNQPQHFGDGTRLSIL.

The chain couples TRBV6-2 or TRBV6-3 to TRBJ1-6; TRBD1 matches at 8 bases. Germline CDR1 MNHEY, CDR2 SVGEGT. V was clipped by 6 bases and J by 5 bases; unmatched bases: 30. This CDR3 region has 23 residues. In DNA, the CDR3 is TGTGCCAGCAGCCAGAGGCCCGTATTTTATTCCAGGCCCGGGGGACAGGATAATTCACCCCTCCACTTT. Protein sequence: CASSQRPVFYSRPGGQDNSPLHF.

The rearrangement uses TRBV6-5 and TRBJ1-4; D is perhaps TRBD1 (6 bases). Germline V gene sequence: CDR1 MNHEY, CDR2 SVGAGI. The CDR3 runs 14 residues. Trimming pared 10 bases from V and 8 bases from J, leaving 20 bases between. This CDR3 is CAIVGGGSMEKLFF. CDR3 DNA sequence: TGTGCCATCGTAGGGGGAGGGTCCATGGAAAAACTGTTTTTT.

Only one count was recorded for this clone. The V call is TRBV11-3, the J call TRBJ2-7; 10 bases fit TRBD1. This CDR3 spans 17 amino acids. From germline, CDR1 is SGHNT and CDR2 YENEEA. The trim removed 1 base at V and 1 base at J, leaving 7 bases unmatched. The CDR3 loop is CASSLVFLGQGSYEQYF. CDR3 DNA: TGTGCCAGCAGCTTAGTATTTTTGGGACAGGGGTCCTACGAGCAGTACTTC. Complete variable domain (other parts from reference TRBV11-3 and TRBJ2-7): EAGVVQSPRYKIIEKKQPVAFWCNPISGHNTLYWYLQNLGQGPELLIRYENEEAVDDSQLPKDRFSAERLKGVDSTLKIQPAELGDSAVYLCASSLVFLGQGSYEQYFGPGTRLTVT.